This T cell receptor (beta chain) comes out of a study of OX40 agonist ivuxolimab in advanced cancers. Study summary: Cohort: 75% to 90% men, mean age approximately 60, aged about 20 to 90.

Assay: immunoSEQ multiplex PCR; the TCRdb copy retains only in-frame clones and omits some. The data contain about 62,000 clones, roughly 78% of them singletons. V lost 3 bases and J 3 bases, leaving 14 bases between the germline ends. Germline V gene data show CDR1 as SNHLY and CDR2 as FYNNEI. The CDR3 extends over 15 amino acids. The sequence derives from an adult with an advanced solid tumor such as melanoma, head and neck, liver or kidney cancer. V usage is TRBV2 and J usage is TRBJ1-2; perhaps TRBD1 as D (6 bases). Sequences were derived from CD4+ or CD8+ T cells sorted from blood, sampled in a trial of the OX40 agonist ivuxolimab. The CDR3 DNA is TGTGCCAGCAGTGACCGTGGGGGCTACGACTATGGCTACACCTTC. Amino acid sequence: CASSDRGGYDYGYTF.